The rows below give T cell receptor beta chains drawn from one sample of a study of T cell responses to AZD1222 COVID-19 vaccine. The data were produced by immunoSEQ multiplex PCR, yet TCRdb's version contains in-frame clones alone and is incomplete. The profile shows 180,000 or so clones, about 91% of them singletons. The sample in question was peripheral blood, obtained on day 0 of AZD1222 vaccination. Every receptor here comes from an adult in good health. Both conserved end residues are part of each CDR3. The D gene is left open where the match is weak. The listing skips clone size in some rows; elsewhere it reads once, few, many or a size class.

J | size | D | V | CDR3 | DNA
TRBJ2-7 | . | . | TRBV14 | CASSARSRRPSEQYF | TGTGCCAGCAGCGCAAGGTCCAGGCGGCCATCCGAGCAGTACTTC
TRBJ1-5 | . | . | TRBV18 | CASSPVESNQPQHF | TGTGCCAGCTCACCAGTTGAGAGCAATCAGCCCCAGCATTTT
TRBJ2-7 | once | . | TRBV14 | CASSQLGDTYEQYF | TGTGCCAGCAGCCAGCTGGGGGACACCTACGAGCAGTACTTC
TRBJ1-5 | . | TRBD1 | TRBV24-1 | CATSDSKQGANQPQHF | TGTGCCACCAGTGATTCCAAACAGGGGGCAAATCAGCCCCAGCATTTT
TRBJ2-5 | . | . | TRBV7-8 | CASSLQETQYF | TGTGCCAGCAGCTTACAAGAGACCCAGTACTTC
TRBJ1-5 | few | . | TRBV28 | CASSLRTYSNQPQHF | TGTGCCAGCAGTTTAAGGACATATAGCAATCAGCCCCAGCATTTT
TRBJ1-3 | . | . | TRBV6-6 | CASTGNTIYF | TGTGCCAGTACAGGAAACACCATATATTTT
TRBJ1-1 | . | . | TRBV30 | CAWSVGGRAEAFF | TGTGCCTGGAGTGTGGGGGGACGTGCTGAAGCTTTCTTT
TRBJ1-5 | . | TRBD1 | TRBV7-8 | CASSLGTGQGDQPQHF | TGTGCCAGCAGCTTAGGAACGGGACAGGGCGATCAGCCCCAGCATTTT
TRBJ2-2 | . | . | TRBV5-1 | CASSLPGPTGELFF | TGCGCCAGCAGCTTGCCCGGGCCCACCGGGGAGCTGTTTTTT
TRBJ2-2 | . | . | TRBV5-1 | CASSLAGDITGELFF | TGCGCCAGCAGCTTGGCTGGGGATATCACCGGGGAGCTGTTTTTT
TRBJ2-7 | . | TRBD1 | TRBV7-8 | CASTDRASYEQYF | TGTGCCAGCACGGACAGGGCCTCCTACGAGCAGTACTTC
TRBJ2-2 | few | TRBD1 | TRBV28 | CASSLGQGFPGELFF | TGTGCCAGCAGTTTGGGACAGGGTTTCCCCGGGGAGCTGTTTTTT
TRBJ2-5 | once | . | TRBV7-2 | CASSLKTQRVETQYF | TGTGCCAGCAGCTTAAAGACCCAGCGGGTAGAGACCCAGTACTTC
TRBJ1-1 | . | . | TRBV9 | CASSAGVGTEAFF | TGTGCCAGCAGCGCAGGGGTAGGCACTGAAGCTTTCTTT
TRBJ2-6 | . | . | TRBV4-3 | CASSQATSGANVLTF | TGCGCCAGCAGCCAAGCGACCTCTGGGGCCAACGTCCTGACTTTC
TRBJ1-1 | . | . | TRBV28 | CASILYARATEAFF | TGTGCCAGCATCCTTTATGCCCGGGCCACTGAAGCTTTCTTT
TRBJ2-1 | once | . | TRBV11-2 | CASSSLRGTSYNEQFF | TGTGCCAGCAGCTCTCTCCGGGGGACCTCCTACAATGAGCAGTTCTTC
TRBJ2-7 | . | TRBD1 | TRBV3-1/TRBV3-2 | CASSHQRGTGSYEQYF | TGTGCCAGCAGCCATCAACGCGGGACAGGCTCCTACGAGCAGTACTTC
TRBJ2-7 | . | . | TRBV27 | CASSSAGPIDEQYF | TGTGCCAGCAGTTCGGCCGGTCCGATCGACGAGCAGTACTTC
TRBJ1-3 | . | . | TRBV4-1 | CASSPRVGGNTIYF | TGCGCCAGCAGCCCCAGGGTTGGAGGAAACACCATATATTTT
TRBJ1-5 | . | . | TRBV7-9 | CASSPGGGLGNQPQHF | TGTGCCAGCAGCCCCGGGGGGGGGCTGGGCAATCAGCCCCAGCATTTT
TRBJ2-7 | . | . | TRBV7-2 | CASSFTSGGPHEQYF | TGTGCCAGCAGCTTTACCTCAGGGGGGCCCCACGAGCAGTACTTC
TRBJ2-1 | . | . | TRBV7-3 | CASSSTGYNEQFF | TGTGCCAGCAGTTCAACAGGTTACAATGAGCAGTTCTTC
TRBJ1-1 | . | . | TRBV29-1 | CSARVITEAFF | TGCAGCGCCAGGGTCATCACTGAAGCTTTCTTT
TRBJ2-1 | . | . | TRBV27 | CASSLLGSNEQFF | TGTGCCAGCAGCCTCCTAGGTTCAAATGAGCAGTTCTTC
TRBJ2-2 | . | . | TRBV6-5 | CASTPDRLGELFF | TGTGCCAGCACTCCCGACAGACTCGGGGAGCTGTTTTTT
TRBJ2-2 | . | . | TRBV11-1 | CASSSRVRVGGELFF | TGTGCCAGCAGCTCCAGGGTCAGGGTCGGCGGGGAGCTGTTTTTT
TRBJ1-2 | once | . | TRBV6-1 | CASSDYNYGYTF | TGTGCCAGCAGTGATTATAACTATGGCTACACCTTC
TRBJ2-7 | once | TRBD1 | TRBV5-1 | CASSPPGRDSASEQYF | TGCGCCAGCAGCCCTCCCGGCCGGGACAGTGCCTCCGAGCAGTACTTC
TRBJ1-4 | . | . | TRBV3-1/TRBV3-2 | CASSQPGDEKLFF | TGTGCCAGCAGCCAACCTGGCGATGAAAAACTGTTTTTT